This TCR beta chain was found in a study of cytomegalovirus exposure and HLA in healthy donors. The study ran its PCR with 60 Vbeta and 13 Jbeta primers. Assay used: immunoSEQ multiplex PCR; TCRdb lists only in-frame clones, some missing. The sample includes about 130,000 clones, 80% of them seen just once. The germline CDR1 and CDR2 sequences are GTSNPN and SVGIG (reference sequence). There are 12 residues in the CDR3. V lost 3 bases to trimming and J lost 9 bases, with 11 bases between them. The sample taken for sequencing was PBMCs. The receptor's source is a female donor in good health and CMV-seronegative. The chain carries TRBV30 and TRBJ1-4, with unresolved D. The DNA of the CDR3 is TGTGCCTGGAGCCTAGGCCCCAAAAAACTGTTTTTT. This gives the protein CAWSLGPKKLFF.